This TCR beta chain appears in the sequencing data of a study of blood T cell repertoires in COVID-19. Overall study context: Whether acute or convalescent, the COVID-19 samples came from the United States, Italy and Spain. T cells, B-cell-depleted T cells, or PBMCs supplied cDNA or gDNA.

Per the original methods: Scientists estimated how many nucleated cells there were by amplifying reference gene primers. Generated by immunoSEQ multiplex PCR, the TCRdb table keeps only in-frame clones and is missing some. V, J and clone size reflect that table, while D and trimming were determined from the DNA. The table includes about 150,000 clones, about four fifths detected once. CDR1 is LGHNA and CDR2 is YNFKEQ in the germline V gene. There are 15 residues in the CDR3. With V trimmed by 5 bases and J by 3 bases, 5 bases remained unmatched. Input material: peripheral blood. V usage is TRBV4-2 and J usage is TRBJ2-1; TRBD1 agrees at 9 bases. The receptor was isolated from a woman aged 60 to 75 with acute or convalescent COVID-19. The chain's CDR3 is CASSVQGQGYNEQFF. CDR3 in DNA: TGTGCCAGCAGCGTTCAGGGACAGGGCTACAATGAGCAGTTCTTC.